One and the same sample provided the 21 T cell receptor beta chains below, sequenced in a study of T cell clusters in autoimmune cytopenias. TRB rearrangements were amplified by touch-down multiplex PCR with mixed TRB-A/B primers. After re-calling the multiplex PCR reads, TCRdb lists one entry per CDR3 protein, DNA absent. This sample's clone table lists thousands of distinct CDR3 sequences. TRB amplification used around 260 ng of peripheral blood genomic DNA. This sample was also put to use in a study of T cell repertoires in aging, cancer and after chemotherapy.

The sample was peripheral blood. These receptors all come from a human donor with an autoimmune cytopenia or autoimmune hepatitis (not recorded which).

The chain couples TRBV19 to TRBJ2-6; the D gene TCRdb calls, TRBD1, cannot be checked with no DNA. There are 18 residues in the CDR3. Germline values: CDR1 LNHDA, CDR2 SQIVND (reference sequence). CDR3 amino acids: CASSASSGPGTGANVLTF.

The chain uses TRBV19 and TRBJ2-1. The CDR3 is 14 residues long. In germline, CDR1 is LNHDA, CDR2 SQIVND (reference sequence). Here the CDR3 reads CASSMPNLYNEQFF.

V is TRBV7-2 and J is TRBJ1-1. Per the germline V gene, CDR1 is SGHTA and CDR2 is FQGNSA. The CDR3 runs 13 residues. Here the CDR3 reads CASSFRQPTEAFF.

This sequence joins TRBV29-1 and TRBJ1-2; TCRdb picks TRBD1, but there is no DNA to check that call. CDR3 length equals 14 residues. From germline, CDR1 is SQVTM and CDR2 ANQGSEA. The CDR3: CSVGGTGGADGYTF.

The V and J genes are TRBV11-1 and TRBJ2-7. CDR3 length: 13 residues. The germline gives CDR1 SGHAT, CDR2 FQDESV (reference sequence). CDR3 loop: CASSLGQTYEQYF.

This chain connects TRBV6-1 to TRBJ1-2; TCRdb reports TRBD1, a call that lacks DNA to check it against. Germline values: CDR1 MNHNS, CDR2 SASEGT. The CDR3 has 14 amino acids. The CDR3 reads CASSESGGTYGYTF.

The V call is TRBV19, the J call TRBJ2-1; the TCRdb call, TRBD1, lacks DNA for checking. This CDR3 is 13 amino acids long. CDR1 is LNHDA and CDR2 is SQIVND in the germline V gene (reference sequence). The CDR3 here is CASAGLRHNEQFF.

CDR3 in amino acids: CSVVVGQRYEQYF. The chain joins TRBV29-1 to TRBJ2-7; the D call of TRBD2 rests on TCRdb alone, since no DNA is present to check it. This CDR3 spans 13 amino acids. Germline values: CDR1 SQVTM, CDR2 ANQGSEA.

CDR3 in amino acids: CATRGGLAGASSYNEQFF. V usage is TRBV15 and J usage is TRBJ2-1; the TRBD2 assignment by TCRdb is unverifiable without DNA. This CDR3 is built from 18 residues. Germline loops: CDR1 LNHNV, CDR2 YYDKDF (reference sequence). The full variable domain, rest sourced from reference TRBV15 and TRBJ2-1, is DAMVIQNPRYQVTQFGKPVTLSCSQTLNHNVMYWYQQKSSQAPKLLFHYYDKDFNNEADTPDNFQSRRPNTSFCFLDIRSPGLGDTAMYLCATRGGLAGASSYNEQFFGPGTRLTVL.

This clonotype is called medium-sized based on its frequency. V and J are TRBV27 and TRBJ2-3; TCRdb selects TRBD1, and the lack of DNA leaves this call unchecked. The CDR3 runs to 15 residues. Germline V gene data show CDR1 as MNHEY and CDR2 as SMNVEV (reference sequence). The chain's CDR3 is CASRPFGGPTDTQYF.

The CDR3: CASSLGDRGLSPLHF. This sequence joins TRBV5-4 and TRBJ1-6; the D gene TCRdb calls, TRBD1, cannot be checked with no DNA. This CDR3 is built from 15 residues. Germline CDR1 and CDR2: SGHNT and YYREEE (reference sequence).

V usage is TRBV6-5 and J usage is TRBJ2-1; the D call from TCRdb, TRBD1, cannot be confirmed without DNA. CDR3 size: 15 residues. Looked up from germline, CDR1 is MNHEY and CDR2 is SVGAGI. The CDR3 sequence is CASSLQGSESSEQFF.

V and J are TRBV19 and TRBJ2-7; TCRdb's D call of TRBD1 is untestable without DNA. The CDR3 sequence is 16 residues long. Germline CDR1 LNHDA, CDR2 SQIVND (reference sequence). CDR3 residues: CASSIGRTGGAYEQYF.

The gene calls are TRBV6-5 and TRBJ2-7; with no DNA, the TCRdb D assignment of TRBD2 cannot be verified. This CDR3 comprises 15 residues. In germline, CDR1 is MNHEY, CDR2 SVGAGI. CDR3 residues: CASSFLLAGKYEQYF.

The chain recombines TRBV6-5 with TRBJ2-2; TCRdb outputs TRBD2, but without DNA this stays unchecked. CDR3 length: 16 residues. The germline V gene has CDR1 MNHEY and CDR2 SVGAGI. The CDR3 spells CASSYSRADFPGELFF.

According to its frequency, this clonotype is medium-sized. The chain carries TRBV19 and TRBJ2-6. Per the germline V gene, CDR1 is LNHDA and CDR2 is SQIVND (reference sequence). The CDR3 is made up of 15 amino acids. The CDR3 protein is CASMRTKSGANVLTF.

The chain couples TRBV19 to TRBJ1-5; as DNA is missing, the TRBD1 call by TCRdb cannot be tested. Germline V gene lookup returns CDR1 LNHDA and CDR2 SQIVND (reference sequence). The CDR3 contains 15 residues. The CDR3: CASSIAGQSQSAQHF.

This chain connects TRBV27 to TRBJ2-3; TCRdb reports TRBD1, a call that lacks DNA to check it against. Germline V gives CDR1 MNHEY, CDR2 SMNVEV (reference sequence). This CDR3 region has 12 residues. The CDR3 sequence is CASSLGGDTQYF.

The gene calls are TRBV18 and TRBJ2-7. CDR3 length equals 16 residues. The germline V gene encodes CDR1 KGHSH and CDR2 LQKENI. The CDR3 sequence is CASSPIPMKSSYEQYF.

This chain connects TRBV11-1 to TRBJ2-5; TCRdb lists TRBD2, though no DNA is available to test this call. Germline loops: CDR1 SGHAT, CDR2 FQDESV (reference sequence). The CDR3 contains 13 residues. This CDR3 is CASSFRGGETQYF.

V and J are TRBV27 and TRBJ2-5; TCRdb picks TRBD2, but there is no DNA to check that call. This CDR3 spans 17 amino acids. Per the germline V gene, CDR1 is MNHEY and CDR2 is SMNVEV (reference sequence). CDR3 region: CASSSIGIAGGQETQYF.